The 19 T cell receptor beta chains listed next were all sequenced from one sample in a study of coeliac disease. Whole-study findings and limits: In active celiac disease, intraepithelial and lamina propria TRB and TRG repertoires were less clonal than controls.

Their antigen targets remain unknown. Measured with immunoSEQ multiplex PCR; TCRdb has only the in-frame clones, and not every one. The data show 6,000 to 8,500 clones, with approximately 64% seen just once and approximately 4.3% held by the top ten. Sample: lamina propria lymphocytes from the gut. Receptor source: a woman in her late teens or twenties with active celiac disease.

The chain couples TRBV5-6 to TRBJ1-2, with 8 bases fitting TRBD1. Germline-derived CDR1 and CDR2 are SGHDT and YYEEEE. With 4 bases clipped from V and 5 bases from J, the junction kept 7 bases outside the gene matches. The CDR3 is made up of 14 amino acids. CDR3 DNA: TGTGCCAGCAGCGTGGACAGGGACGTGTATGGCTACACCTTC. It is translated as CASSVDRDVYGYTF. The full variable domain, completed using reference TRBV5-6 and TRBJ1-2, is DAGVTQSPTHLIKTRGQQVTLRCSPKSGHDTVSWYQQALGQGPQFIFQYYEEEERQRGNFPDRFSGHQFPNYSSELNVNALLLGDSALYLCASSVDRDVYGYTFGSGTRLTVV.

The CDR3: CAISSTSGSTDEQFF. The CDR3 DNA is TGTGCCATCAGTAGTACTAGCGGCTCTACGGATGAGCAGTTCTTC. The chain carries TRBV10-3 and TRBJ2-1, with TRBD2 identical over 8 bases. V dropped 5 bases and J dropped 8; count of bases not matched to a gene: 11. The CDR3 consists of 15 residues. Germline-derived CDR1 and CDR2 are ENHRY and SYGVKD.

The CDR3 DNA reads as TGTGCCAGTTCAAGGAGAACAGGGGGTGACACTGAAGCTTTCTTT. This codes for CASSRRTGGDTEAFF. The chain joins TRBV6-1 to TRBJ1-1; TRBD1 matches at 8 bases. Germline-derived CDR1 and CDR2 are MNHNS and SASEGT. The CDR3 spans 15 residues. Trimming at V came to 9 bases and at J to 3 bases, leaving 12 bases not matched to a gene.

This clone was seen more than once but under ten times. The rearrangement links TRBV5-4 to TRBJ2-2, with D possibly TRBD2 on 7 matching bases. Germline loops: CDR1 SGHNT, CDR2 YYREEE (reference sequence). The CDR3 is 16 residues long. Trimming stripped 2 bases from V and 2 bases from J, with 13 bases between. The CDR3 sequence: CASSLGGGVNTGELFF. In DNA form, the CDR3 reads TGTGCCAGCAGCTTAGGAGGGGGGGTAAACACCGGGGAGCTGTTTTTT.

J is TRBJ2-7 and V is TRBV5-1; D may be TRBD2 (6 bases). The V gene's germline CDR1 is SGHRS and CDR2 YFSETQ. The CDR3 is made up of 14 amino acids. The V end lost 4 bases, the J end lost 1 base, and 12 bases lay between the germline ends. The CDR3 DNA is TGCGCCAGCAGCCAGGAGGAGGGATCCTACGAGCAGTACTTC. It yields the protein CASSQEEGSYEQYF.

This rearrangement joins TRBV19 to TRBJ1-2; 9 nucleotides agree with TRBD1. CDR3 size: 16 residues. CDR1 is LNHDA and CDR2 is SQIVND in the germline V gene (reference sequence). The V segment lost 8 bases and the J segment 8 bases; nucleotides outside the gene matches: 18. CDR3 sequence (DNA): TGTGCCAGTCATCCGGGACAGGGTTCTTCGGCAAAAGGCTACACCTTC. This gives the protein CASHPGQGSSAKGYTF.

This chain joins TRBV27 and TRBJ2-3, with D possibly being TRBD2 (5 bases). This CDR3 region has 14 residues. With 3 bases removed from V and 0 bases from J, the gap between germline ends came to 7 bases. Germline CDR1 MNHEY, CDR2 SMNVEV (reference sequence). This chain's CDR3 is CASSFWTSTDTQYF. The CDR3 coding sequence is TGTGCCAGCAGTTTTTGGACTAGCACAGATACGCAGTATTTT.

The chain is built from TRBV6-5 and TRBJ2-5; D unresolved. The germline V and J ends were trimmed by 4 bases and 0 bases, with 6 bases remaining between them. This CDR3 spans 13 amino acids. Germline CDR1 and CDR2: MNHEY and SVGAGI. The CDR3 loop reads CASSLLYQETQYF. In nucleotides, the CDR3 is TGTGCCAGCAGTTTACTGTACCAAGAGACCCAGTACTTC.

This chain joins TRBV29-1 and TRBJ2-2; D gene ambiguous. Germline V gene lookup returns CDR1 SQVTM and CDR2 ANQGSEA. Trimming left V 4 bases short and J 1 base short, with 10 bases between. The CDR3 is made up of 14 amino acids. DNA of the CDR3: TGCAGCGTTGTCCCACAGAAGAACACCGGGGAGCTGTTTTTT. The encoded protein is CSVVPQKNTGELFF.

The V and J genes are TRBV5-4 and TRBJ1-2; possible D gene TRBD1, 5 bases. Per the germline V gene, CDR1 is SGHNT and CDR2 is YYREEE (reference sequence). V was clipped by 4 bases and J by 5 bases, with 18 bases between them. The CDR3 is made up of 15 amino acids. CDR3 region: CASSPYPGLIYGYTF. CDR3 in DNA: TGTGCCAGCAGCCCTTACCCGGGACTCATTTATGGCTACACCTTC. Combining the CDR3 with reference TRBV5-4 and TRBJ1-2 gives the whole variable domain ETGVTQSPTHLIKTRGQQVTLRCSSQSGHNTVSWYQQALGQGPQFIFQYYREEENGRGNFPPRFSGLQFPNYSSELNVNALELDDSALYLCASSPYPGLIYGYTFGSGTRLTVV.

This clone was picked up one time. This chain connects TRBV2 to TRBJ2-6; 7 bases line up with TRBD1. This CDR3 contains 15 residues. V lost 5 bases, J lost 2 bases, and 3 bases stayed unmatched. The germline CDR1 and CDR2 sequences are SNHLY and FYNNEI. This CDR3 reads CASSPDRAGANVLTF. The CDR3 DNA follows: TGTGCCAGCAGTCCCGACAGGGCTGGGGCCAACGTCCTGACTTTC.

The genes are TRBV30 and TRBJ1-1; TRBD1 agrees at 8 bases. From germline, CDR1 is GTSNPN and CDR2 SVGIG (reference sequence). CDR3 length: 14 residues. The ends lost 1 base at V and 4 bases at J; junction bases unmatched: 5. CDR3 region: CAWSGITGGTEAFF. DNA for the CDR3: TGTGCCTGGAGTGGAATCACAGGGGGCACTGAAGCTTTCTTT.

The chain uses TRBV19 and TRBJ1-5; 11 nucleotides align to TRBD1. CDR3 size: 18 residues. Germline V CDR1 and CDR2: LNHDA, SQIVND (reference sequence). V was pared by 1 base and J by 4 bases, with 9 bases of the junction left unmatched. The CDR3 DNA sequence: TGTGCCAGTAGTATAGCTTGGGACAGGGGGTCCGAGAATCAGCCCCAGCATTTT. Amino acids: CASSIAWDRGSENQPQHF.

The chain recombines TRBV15 with TRBJ2-5; D ambiguous. Per germline, CDR1 LNHNV and CDR2 YYDKDF (reference sequence). V shed 1 base and J shed 5 bases, with 11 bases lying between them. This CDR3 contains 14 residues. CDR3 loop: CATSRGDPGETQYF. The CDR3 region has the DNA TGTGCCACCAGCAGAGGTGATCCCGGGGAGACCCAGTACTTC.

This clone is medium-sized (0.01 to 0.1%) in the sample. This chain uses TRBV20-1 with TRBJ2-3; no reliable D call. The CDR3 sequence is 11 residues long. Trimming took off 5 bases at V and 6 bases at J, with 9 bases between the two ends. CDR1 and CDR2 from the germline V gene are DFQATT and SNEGSKA (reference sequence). The CDR3 sequence: CSAVRMDTQYF. The CDR3 coding sequence is TGCAGTGCTGTCCGTATGGATACGCAGTATTTT.

The V gene is TRBV30, the J gene TRBJ2-1; TRBD2 agrees at 8 bases. The V gene end was trimmed by 2 bases and the J gene end by 8 bases; junction bases not matched to a gene: 11. The CDR3 extends over 15 amino acids. Germline CDR1 is GTSNPN and CDR2 is SVGIG (reference sequence). In nucleotides, the CDR3 is TGTGCCTGGAGTAGGACTAGCTCACCAAACGATGAGCAGTTCTTC. Translating gives CAWSRTSSPNDEQFF. The entire variable domain, with the rest obtained from reference TRBV30 and TRBJ2-1, is as follows: SQTIHQWPATLVQPVGSPLSLECTVEGTSNPNLYWYRQAAGRGLQLLFYSVGIGQISSEVPQNLSASRPQDRQFILSSKKLLLSDSGFYLCAWSRTSSPNDEQFFGPGTRLTVL.

This clone was observed a handful of times. This chain joins TRBV28 and TRBJ2-6, with D tentatively TRBD1 (5 bases). The CDR3 extends over 16 amino acids. CDR1 and CDR2 (germline): MDHEN, SYDVKM. The ends were cut back, 2 bases at V and 4 bases at J, with 12 bases in the middle. The CDR3 sequence is CASSLKGVEGANVLTF. For the CDR3, the DNA is TGTGCCAGCAGTTTAAAAGGGGTGGAGGGGGCCAACGTCCTGACTTTC.

This clone was seen once. V gene TRBV19 combines with J gene TRBJ2-2; a possible D gene is TRBD1 (6 bases). The CDR3 covers 14 residues. V was shortened by 6 bases and J by 3 bases, with 11 bases between the two germline ends. The germline V gene has CDR1 LNHDA and CDR2 SQIVND (reference sequence). DNA of the CDR3: TGTGCCAGTAGCGACAGGTGGGACACCGGGGAGCTGTTTTTT. Its translation is CASSDRWDTGELFF.

This rearrangement joins TRBV5-4 to TRBJ2-5; maybe TRBD2 (6 bases). This CDR3 comprises 13 residues. V was clipped by 4 bases and J by 2 bases, with 9 bases between them. CDR1 and CDR2 (germline): SGHNT, YYREEE (reference sequence). The CDR3 DNA reads TGTGCCAGCAGCCCCGGGACTCAAGAGACCCAGTACTTC. Protein sequence: CASSPGTQETQYF.